Listed below are T cell receptor beta chains from one sample, sequenced in a study of T cells in Graves' hyperthyroidism and ophthalmopathy. Each CDR3 protein gets one entry after TCRdb re-called the multiplex PCR reads with MiXCR. The sample lists more than 300,000 distinct CDR3 sequences, about 15% seen once, with just under 25% in the top ten. Specimen: blood. Receptors originate from a woman in her 30s with Graves' hyperthyroidism. Each CDR3 is given with its conserved first and last residue. The order of the fields is clone size, V gene, J gene, D gene, CDR3 DNA, CDR3 protein. The D gene is left open where the match is weak. Clone size is shown for a subset of rows, as once, few, many or a class of expanded clone.

many	TRBV18	TRBJ2-5	TRBD1	TGTGCCAGCACGACAGGGGAAGAGACCCAGTACTTC	CASTTGEETQYF
.	TRBV20-1	TRBJ2-7	TRBD2	TGCAGTGCTAGCCCGGGACTAGCGGGAGGGAGCCACGAGCAGTACTTC	CSASPGLAGGSHEQYF
many	TRBV10-2	TRBJ2-2	TRBD2	TGCGCCAGCAGTGGGGCGGGAGGGCCCGCCGGGGAGCTGTTTTTT	CASSGAGGPAGELFF
many	TRBV7-8	TRBJ2-7	TRBD2	TGTGCCAGCAGCTTAGAGCCAGCGGGAGGGTACGAGCAGTACTTC	CASSLEPAGGYEQYF
.	TRBV19	TRBJ2-6	.	TGTGCCAGTAGCCCGAGGAGTTCTGGGGCCAGCGTCCTGACTTTC	CASSPRSSGASVLTF
many	TRBV27	TRBJ1-6	.	TGTGCCAGCAGTTTCGATGGGCCCCCTAATTCACCCCTCCACTTT	CASSFDGPPNSPLHF
few	TRBV6-1	TRBJ2-1	TRBD2	TGTGCCAGCACAACTAGCGGGAGCGCAGATGAGCAGTTCTTC	CASTTSGSADEQFF
few	TRBV20-1	TRBJ2-2	TRBD2	TGCAGTGCTAGAGACTGGCGGGAGGACACCGGGGAGCTGTTTTTT	CSARDWREDTGELFF
.	TRBV11-1	TRBJ1-1	.	TGTGCCAGCAGCTTAGTTCAGGGGCGAGAGGCTGAAGCTTTCTTT	CASSLVQGREAEAFF
few	TRBV5-1	TRBJ1-2	TRBD1	TGCGCCAGCAGCCTCGGGACAGCCTCACCTAACTATGGCTACACCTTC	CASSLGTASPNYGYTF